A single sample gave rise to the 2 T cell receptor beta chains below, sequenced in a study of T cell repertoires in cytomegalovirus infection. Antigens of these TCRs are unknown. Each CDR3 protein gets one entry after TCRdb re-called the reads with MiXCR. This table has some 500,000 distinct CDR3 sequences, roughly a third appearing once. The source material was cultured PBMCs, sampled from culture after CMV antigen stimulation. Receptors were obtained from a human donor in good health (CMV status not recorded). Some clones in this sample may be carry-over from other donors' samples.

There are many counts of this clonotype. The junction shows a germline mismatch at one end, possibly a read error. The gene calls are TRBV11-2 and TRBJ2-1, with 9 bases identical to TRBD2. The CDR3 length is 13 residues. Germline V gives CDR1 SGHAT, CDR2 FQNNGV. CDR3 DNA sequence: TGTGCCAGCAGCTTAAGATTAGCGGGAGAGATGATCTTC. It specifies CASSLRLAGEMIF. Combining the CDR3 with reference TRBV11-2 and TRBJ2-1 gives the whole variable domain EAGVAQSPRYKIIEKRQSVAFWCNPISGHATLYWYQQILGQGPKLLIQFQNNGVVDDSQLPKDRFSAERLKGVDSTLKIQPAKLEDSAVYLCASSLRLAGEMIFGPGTRLTVL.

The V and J genes are TRBV11-2 and TRBJ2-5, with D perhaps being TRBD1 or TRBD2 (5 bases each). The germline gives CDR1 SGHAT, CDR2 FQNNGV. The V end lost 4 bases, the J end lost 7 bases, and 19 bases lay between the germline ends. This CDR3 spans 15 amino acids. This chain's CDR3 is CASSSGPRLAGTQYF. In DNA, the CDR3 is TGTGCCAGCAGCTCAGGGCCCAGACTCGCGGGGACCCAGTACTTC.